The T cell receptor (beta chain) described here comes from a study of identical twins. Broader study findings: Twin pairs' shared out-of-frame alpha sequences were enriched in low generation probability. The conclusions drew on cross-sectional statistical analysis instead of tracking the same donors.

The length of the CDR3 is 14 residues. Between the trimmed V and J ends, which lost 1 base and 3 bases, there was a span of 9 bases. Germline V CDR1 and CDR2: SGHTA, FQGNSA. MiXCR, applied by TCRdb to the 5' RACE reads, yields one record per CDR3 protein. The repertoire holds 550,000 to 800,000 distinct CDR3 sequences, with just over 7% as singletons. This clonotype was observed a few times. The antigen remains undetermined. A further study also used this sample, focusing on yellow fever vaccine responses in identical twins.

The chain couples TRBV7-2 to TRBJ1-2; no clear D. Sequencing was performed on PBMCs. The receptor was isolated from a woman younger than 30 in good health. CDR3 loop: CASSLGGLDYGYTF. Written as DNA, the CDR3 is TGTGCCAGCAGCTTAGGAGGCCTCGACTATGGCTACACCTTC.